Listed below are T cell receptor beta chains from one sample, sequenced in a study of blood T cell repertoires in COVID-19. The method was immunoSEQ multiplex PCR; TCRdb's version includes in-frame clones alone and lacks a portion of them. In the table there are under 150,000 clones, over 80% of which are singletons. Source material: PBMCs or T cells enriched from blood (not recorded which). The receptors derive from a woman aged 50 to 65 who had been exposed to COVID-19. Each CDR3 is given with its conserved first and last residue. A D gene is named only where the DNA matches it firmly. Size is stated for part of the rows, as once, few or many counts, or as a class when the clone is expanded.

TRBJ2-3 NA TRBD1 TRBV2 TGTGCCAGCAGACTGACAGGGGGCAGGGATACGCAGTATTTT CASRLTGGRDTQYF
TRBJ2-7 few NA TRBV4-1 TGCGCCAGCAGCCGCGCCGGGACTTCGTCCTACGAGCAGTACTTC CASSRAGTSSYEQYF
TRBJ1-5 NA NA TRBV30 TGTGCCTGGAGTGTAAGGGGGGGGAGAGGGGCCCAGCATTTT CAWSVRGGRGAQHF
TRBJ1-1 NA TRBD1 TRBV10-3 TGTGCCATCAGGAATCCAGGACAGGGCACTGAAGCTTTCTTT CAIRNPGQGTEAFF
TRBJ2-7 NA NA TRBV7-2 TGTGCCAGCAGCTTAGGGCGGTACGAGCAGTACTTC CASSLGRYEQYF
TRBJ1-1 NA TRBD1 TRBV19 TGTGCCAGTAGTATAGATCCGGGACAGGGGGTCGTGAACACTGAAGCTTTCTTT CASSIDPGQGVVNTEAFF
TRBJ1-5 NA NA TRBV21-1 TGTGCCAGCTGGGCAGGTAATCAGCCCCAGCATTTT CASWAGNQPQHF
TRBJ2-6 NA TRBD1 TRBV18 TGTGCCAGCGCCGGACAGGGGGCAGTTGGGGCCAACGTCCTGACTTTC CASAGQGAVGANVLTF
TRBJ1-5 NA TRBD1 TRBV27 TGTGCCAGCAGTTTCGGGCAGGGGGGCAATCAGCCCCAGCATTTT CASSFGQGGNQPQHF
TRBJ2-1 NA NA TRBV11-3 TGTGCCAGCAGCCTACGGACGGAGGCAGACAATGAGCAGTTCTTC CASSLRTEADNEQFF
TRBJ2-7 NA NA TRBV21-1 TGTGCCAGCAGCAAAAGGGGGGACAGTCTTTACGAGCAGTACTTC CASSKRGDSLYEQYF
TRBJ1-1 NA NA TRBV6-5 TGTGCCAGCAGTTATACCACCCCCCGGGCTGAAGCTTTCTTT CASSYTTPRAEAFF
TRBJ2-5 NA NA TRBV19 TGTGCCAGTAGTGGGGCAGGACACTCACAAGAGACCCAGTACTTC CASSGAGHSQETQYF
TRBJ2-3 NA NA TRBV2 TGTGCCAGCAGCCCCACAGGCCTCCCAGATACGCAGTATTTT CASSPTGLPDTQYF
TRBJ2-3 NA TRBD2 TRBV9 TGTGCCAGCAGCGTAGCAGCGGGGGGGCCCACAGATACGCAGTATTTT CASSVAAGGPTDTQYF
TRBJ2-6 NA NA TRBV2 TGTGCCAGCAGATGGAGGCCTAGTCCCACTGGGGCCAACGTCCTGACTTTC CASRWRPSPTGANVLTF
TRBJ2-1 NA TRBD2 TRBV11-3 TGTGCCAGCAGCCCTGGACTAGCGGGGGACGGGGAGCAGTTCTTC CASSPGLAGDGEQFF
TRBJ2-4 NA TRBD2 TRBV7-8 TGTGCCAGCAGCTCCAGACTAGCGGGAGCGGGGAACATTCAGTACTTC CASSSRLAGAGNIQYF
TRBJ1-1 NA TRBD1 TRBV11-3 TGTGCCAGCAGCTTGGGTGACAGGGACACTGAAGCTTTCTTT CASSLGDRDTEAFF
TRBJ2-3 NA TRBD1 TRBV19 TGTGCCAGTAGTGACAGGGGCACAGATACGCAGTATTTT CASSDRGTDTQYF
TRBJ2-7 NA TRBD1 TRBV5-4 TGTGCCAGCAGCTCCCCCCGGGGGGGGACAGGGGGCTCCTACGAGCAGTACTTC CASSSPRGGTGGSYEQYF
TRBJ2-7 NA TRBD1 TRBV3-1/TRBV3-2 TGTGCCAGCAGCCAAGATGGGACAGCGCTCTACGAGCAGTACTTC CASSQDGTALYEQYF
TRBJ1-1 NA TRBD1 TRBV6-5 TGTGCCAGCAGTAACAGGGGGCGCGGAACTGAAGCTTTCTTT CASSNRGRGTEAFF
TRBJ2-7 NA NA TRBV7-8 TGTGCCAGCAGCTTAGCCAGGGCCACCTACGAGCAGTACTTC CASSLARATYEQYF
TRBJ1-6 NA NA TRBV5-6 TGTGCCAGCAGTCCAGGGTATTCACCCCTCCACTTT CASSPGYSPLHF
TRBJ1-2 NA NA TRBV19 TGTGCCAGTACTCCGGGGAAATTTAATACGGGCTACACCTTC CASTPGKFNTGYTF
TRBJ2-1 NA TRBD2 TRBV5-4 TGTGCCAGCAGCTCAGCGGGGGTGAGATACAATGAGCAGTTCTTC CASSSAGVRYNEQFF
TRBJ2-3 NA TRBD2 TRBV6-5 TGTGCCAGCAGTTTTGGCTCGGGACTACCAACAGATACGCAGTATTTT CASSFGSGLPTDTQYF
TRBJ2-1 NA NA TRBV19 TGTGCCAGTAGTATAGGGGAGCTCCCAGTCACGCAGTTCTTC CASSIGELPVTQFF
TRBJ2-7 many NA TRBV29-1 TGCAGCGCCGAAACGCTTGGGGGCCAGTCCTACGAGCAGTACTTC CSAETLGGQSYEQYF
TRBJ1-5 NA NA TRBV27 TGTGCCAGCAGAGGACAGTGGAGCAATCAGCCCCAGCATTTT CASRGQWSNQPQHF
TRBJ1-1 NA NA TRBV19 TGTGCCAGTAGTATTGGGGCGCGGGCTTTCTTT CASSIGARAFF
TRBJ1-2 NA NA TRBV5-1 TGCGCCAGCAGCTTGACTTCAGGGTCTAACTATGGCTACACCTTC CASSLTSGSNYGYTF
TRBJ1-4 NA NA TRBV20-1 TGCAGTGCTAGTGTTGGGGGGAGAAGCCATGAAAAACTGTTTTTT CSASVGGRSHEKLFF
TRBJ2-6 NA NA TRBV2 TGTGCCAGCAGTGCTTTGACTTCAACGTCCGGGCTGACTTTC CASSALTSTSGLTF
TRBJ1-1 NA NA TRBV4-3 TGCGCCAGCAGCCAAGCGGAGACAGGGAACACTGAAGCTTTCTTT CASSQAETGNTEAFF
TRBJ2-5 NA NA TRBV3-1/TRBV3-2 TGTGCCAGCAGCCAAGGACGGAGACAAGAGACCCAGTACTTC CASSQGRRQETQYF
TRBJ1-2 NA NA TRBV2 TGTGCCAGCAGCCCACTCGGGGGATTCTATGGCTACACCTTC CASSPLGGFYGYTF
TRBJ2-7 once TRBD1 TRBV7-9 TGTGCCAGCAGCATAGCCGGGACAGGGAATGAGCAGTACTTC CASSIAGTGNEQYF
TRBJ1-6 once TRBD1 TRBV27 TGTGCCAGCAGTGTATACAGGGGAGCGGATAATTCACCCCTCCACTTT CASSVYRGADNSPLHF
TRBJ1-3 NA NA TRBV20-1 TGCAGTGCACCAGCGGGAAACACCATATATTTT CSAPAGNTIYF
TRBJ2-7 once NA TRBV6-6 TGTGCCAGCAGGGAAAGGGGGATCTACGAGCAGTACTTC CASRERGIYEQYF
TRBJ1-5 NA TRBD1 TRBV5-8 TGTGCCAGCATCACGAGCGGGACAGGGGGTCGCCCCCAGCATTTT CASITSGTGGRPQHF
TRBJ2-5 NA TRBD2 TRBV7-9 TGTGCCAGCAGGGCGGAGACTAGCGGGAACCCCGGGACCCAGTACTTC CASRAETSGNPGTQYF
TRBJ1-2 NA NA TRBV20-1 TGCAGTGCGCGGGCCAGCTATGGCTACACCTTC CSARASYGYTF